The clone carrying this TCR beta chain was counted a single time. This sample was included in a study of blood T cell repertoires in COVID-19. Measured with immunoSEQ multiplex PCR; TCRdb has only the in-frame clones, and not every one. The sample carries some 180,000 clones, around nine tenths recorded once. CDR1 is MNHEY, CDR2 SVGEGT, per germline. The V and J ends lost 3 bases and 7 bases respectively, with 10 bases between them. The CDR3 runs to 13 residues. V usage is TRBV6-2 or TRBV6-3 and J usage is TRBJ1-5, with D perhaps TRBD1 (5 bases). The sequencing sample was made of peripheral blood. This TCR derives from a man aged 50-60 years with COVID-19, enrolled during active disease. CDR3 bases: TGTGCCAGCAGTTATGCCGGGGGACAGCCCCAGCATTTT. Protein: CASSYAGGQPQHF.